A single sample is the source of the 23 T cell receptor beta chains below, sequenced in a study of blood T cell repertoires in COVID-19. Produced via immunoSEQ multiplex PCR; TCRdb's table is partial and in-frame only. Of around 190,000 clones in the sample, about 88% are singletons; the top ten hold around 25%. Sequencing used PBMCs or T cells enriched from blood (not recorded which). The receptors here all came from a woman in her 40s in a cohort exposed to, infected with or recovered from COVID-19 (not recorded which).

J is TRBJ2-7 and V is TRBV11-3; D gene ambiguous. The V gene's germline CDR1 is SGHNT and CDR2 YENEEA. The CDR3 is 15 amino acids. V was cut by 2 bases and J by 2 bases, with 13 bases left in between. The CDR3 bases are TGTGCCAGCAGCTTATCCACTTTTATACCCTACGAGCAGTACTTC. Translation gives CASSLSTFIPYEQYF.

The rearrangement joins TRBV2 to TRBJ1-1, with a possible D match to TRBD1 (6 bases). The CDR3 covers 15 residues. V dropped 6 bases and J dropped 3 bases, with 17 bases sitting between them. CDR1 is SNHLY, CDR2 FYNNEI, per germline. CDR3 DNA: TGTGCCAGCAGCATAACAGGGTTCCCAGACACTGAAGCTTTCTTT. It specifies CASSITGFPDTEAFF.

The chain is built from TRBV9 and TRBJ1-6, with D uncertain. The germline CDR1 and CDR2 sequences are SGDLS and YYNGEE. CDR3 size: 15 residues. Trimming pared 0 bases from V and 5 bases from J, leaving 9 bases between. The DNA for the CDR3 is TGTGCCAGCAGCGTAGCAGTCAGTCATAATTCACCCCTCCACTTT. This translates into CASSVAVSHNSPLHF. Supplemented by reference TRBV9 and TRBJ1-6, the full variable domain reads DSGVTQTPKHLITATGQRVTLRCSPRSGDLSVYWYQQSLDQGLQFLIQYYNGEERAKGNILERFSAQQFPDLHSELNLSSLELGDSALYFCASSVAVSHNSPLHFGNGTRLTVT.

The chain joins TRBV19 to TRBJ1-1; 8 positions match TRBD1. V shed 5 bases, J shed 6 bases, and the junction held 26 bases outside the gene matches. The CDR3 has 20 residues. CDR1 and CDR2 from the germline V gene are LNHDA and SQIVND (reference sequence). CDR3 in amino acids: CASSSPRTGRGDRRDPEAFF. CDR3 DNA sequence: TGTGCCAGTAGTTCCCCCCGGACAGGGAGAGGTGACCGACGAGACCCTGAAGCTTTCTTT.

This chain uses TRBV6-4 with TRBJ1-1; 7 nucleotides align to TRBD1. This CDR3 contains 14 residues. Trimming removed 4 bases from V and 6 bases from J; junction bases left unmatched: 8. CDR1 MRHNA and CDR2 SNTAGT come from the germline V gene. The CDR3 region is CASSAFRDSSEAFF. The CDR3 DNA is TGTGCCAGCAGTGCCTTCCGGGACAGTTCTGAAGCTTTCTTT.

The chain recombines TRBV19 with TRBJ2-5; 10 bases align to TRBD1. CDR3 size: 16 residues. With V trimmed by 5 bases and J by 3 bases, 9 bases remained unmatched. Germline V lookup: CDR1 LNHDA, CDR2 SQIVND (reference sequence). CDR3 DNA sequence: TGTGCCAGTAGTTACTGGACAGGGGGTATTGAAGAGACCCAGTACTTC. As protein: CASSYWTGGIEETQYF.

CDR3 coding DNA: TGTGCCAGCAGTGACAGCGCGAACACTGAAGCTTTCTTT. Translated, it gives CASSDSANTEAFF. The chain employs TRBV6-1 and TRBJ1-1; D ambiguous. V dropped 3 bases and J dropped 1 base, with 6 bases sitting between them. CDR1 and CDR2 from the germline V gene are MNHNS and SASEGT. The CDR3 is made up of 13 amino acids.

V is TRBV4-1 and J is TRBJ2-1; weak D call: TRBD2 (5 bases). The CDR3 is 15 residues long. Trimming removed 2 bases at V and 9 bases at J, with 17 bases between. CDR1 MGHRA and CDR2 YSYEKL come from the germline V gene. CDR3 region: CASSQSNIRGGEQFF. In DNA, the CDR3 is TGCGCCAGCAGCCAATCAAATATTAGAGGAGGTGAGCAGTTCTTC.

The CDR3 loop is CASSSRDRVTDTQYF. The CDR3 DNA is TGTGCCAGCAGTTCCCGGGACAGGGTCACAGATACGCAGTATTTT. This rearrangement joins TRBV27 to TRBJ2-3, with 9 bases fitting TRBD1. V lost 4 bases to trimming and J lost 2 bases; unmatched junction nucleotides: 4. Per germline, CDR1 MNHEY and CDR2 SMNVEV (reference sequence). The CDR3 covers 15 residues.

For the CDR3, the DNA is TGCGCCAGCAGCCAGAATTGGGCAGGGTACACTGAAGCTTTCTTT. It encodes CASSQNWAGYTEAFF. The genes are TRBV4-3 and TRBJ1-1, with D perhaps TRBD1 (5 bases). Trimming cost V 3 bases and J 3 bases, with 14 bases left between them. The CDR3 is 15 residues long. CDR1 is LGHNA, CDR2 YSLEER, per germline.

J is TRBJ1-2 and V is TRBV19; TRBD1 matches at 9 bases. CDR1 is LNHDA, CDR2 SQIVND, per germline (reference sequence). V lost 5 bases, J lost 6 bases, and 1 base stayed unmatched. CDR3 length: 12 residues. For the CDR3, the DNA is TGTGCCAGTAGTTGGGACAGGGATGGCTACACCTTC. Residues: CASSWDRDGYTF.

This clone is a singleton in its sample. This rearrangement joins TRBV5-1 to TRBJ2-3; 10 bases align to TRBD1. The germline V gene encodes CDR1 SGHRS and CDR2 YFSETQ. The trim removed 5 bases at V and 6 bases at J, leaving 3 bases unmatched. The CDR3 covers 13 residues. The CDR3: CASRTGQGDTQYF. Here the CDR3 DNA reads TGCGCCAGCAGGACGGGACAGGGGGATACGCAGTATTTT.

V usage is TRBV2 and J usage is TRBJ1-6; 9 positions match TRBD1. The CDR3 extends over 13 amino acids. Germline V gene sequence: CDR1 SNHLY, CDR2 FYNNEI. The junction had 4 bases not matched to a gene; V was cut back by 7 bases and J by 9 bases. In nucleotides, the CDR3 is TGTGCCAGCACCGGGACAGGGACTTCACCCCTCCACTTT. This translates into CASTGTGTSPLHF.

This clone was seen more than once but under ten times. The rearrangement joins TRBV5-1 to TRBJ1-5; 7 bases are a match to TRBD1. Germline V gene data show CDR1 as SGHRS and CDR2 as YFSETQ. The CDR3 has 13 residues. With 5 bases clipped from V and 4 bases from J, the junction kept 3 bases outside the gene matches. The CDR3: CASSSQGNQPQHF. CDR3 sequence (DNA): TGCGCCAGCAGTTCACAGGGGAATCAGCCCCAGCATTTT.

This clone has a single count. The rearrangement joins TRBV28 to TRBJ2-7; TRBD1 matches at 8 bases. The germline gives CDR1 MDHEN, CDR2 SYDVKM. The CDR3 contains 11 residues. Losses at the gene ends were 8 bases for V and 4 bases for J; bases not matched to a gene: 1. The CDR3 is CASGQGYEQYF. CDR3 in DNA: TGTGCCAGCGGACAGGGTTACGAGCAGTACTTC.

V is TRBV5-1 and J is TRBJ2-7; maybe TRBD1 (5 bases). V shed 4 bases and J shed 6 bases, with 23 bases lying between them. This CDR3 is built from 16 residues. Germline-derived CDR1 and CDR2 are SGHRS and YFSETQ. The CDR3 nucleotides read TGCGCCAGCAGCCTGTCGGACAACCCCACGGCTTCCGAGCAGTACTTC. Encoded protein: CASSLSDNPTASEQYF.

CDR3 region: CASGFLAGGYNEQFF. CDR3 bases: TGTGCTAGTGGTTTCCTAGCGGGAGGGTACAATGAGCAGTTCTTC. The chain recombines TRBV12-5 with TRBJ2-1; 12 bases align to TRBD2. Germline CDR1 reads LGHNT; CDR2 reads FRNRAP. The CDR3 is 15 residues long. V shed 3 bases, J shed 4 bases, and the junction held 1 base outside the gene matches.

The rearrangement uses TRBV19 and TRBJ2-4; TRBD2 aligns across 7 bases. V gave up 5 bases and J gave up 1 base; unmatched junction bases: 8. Germline CDR1 and CDR2: LNHDA and SQIVND (reference sequence). This CDR3 has 16 amino acids. For the CDR3, the DNA is TGTGCCAGTAGTGTAGGACTAGGGTCCGCCAAAAACATTCAGTACTTC. Amino acid sequence: CASSVGLGSAKNIQYF.

The chain couples TRBV2 to TRBJ1-2; a possible D gene is TRBD1 (5 bases). From germline, CDR1 is SNHLY and CDR2 FYNNEI. V lost 6 bases and J lost 8, with 19 bases in between. This CDR3 spans 14 amino acids. The CDR3 sequence: CASRDLRGGYGYTF. The DNA for the CDR3 is TGTGCCAGCAGAGACCTGCGGGGGGGTTACGGCTACACCTTC.

The V gene is TRBV19, the J gene TRBJ1-1; perhaps TRBD1 as D (5 bases). Germline CDR1 is LNHDA and CDR2 is SQIVND (reference sequence). This CDR3 comprises 15 residues. Trimming took off 6 bases at V and 0 bases at J, with 14 bases between the two ends. The CDR3 DNA follows: TGTGCCAGTAGAGATAAAGGACACATGAACACTGAAGCTTTCTTT. This translates into CASRDKGHMNTEAFF.

The chain joins TRBV18 to TRBJ2-7; TRBD1 agrees at 8 bases. There are 15 residues in the CDR3. V gave up 2 bases and J gave up 2 bases; unmatched junction bases: 5. The germline CDR1 and CDR2 sequences are KGHSH and LQKENI. CDR3 DNA sequence: TGTGCCAGCTCACCAAGGGGACAGGAGCCCTACGAGCAGTACTTC. It specifies CASSPRGQEPYEQYF.

The chain recombines TRBV24-1 with TRBJ2-5; D possibly corresponds to TRBD1 (6 bases). V gave up 3 bases and J gave up 2 bases, with 6 bases separating them. The CDR3 spans 13 residues. Germline V gene data show CDR1 as KGHDR and CDR2 as SFDVKD. The CDR3 reads CATSDQGQETQYF. CDR3 in DNA: TGTGCCACCAGTGATCAGGGGCAAGAGACCCAGTACTTC.

J is TRBJ1-1 and V is TRBV13; 8 nucleotides agree with TRBD1. Trimming at V came to 3 bases and at J to 0 bases, leaving 0 bases not matched to a gene. Looked up from germline, CDR1 is PRHDT and CDR2 is FYEKMQ (reference sequence). The CDR3 is made up of 14 amino acids. The CDR3 DNA reads TGTGCCAGCAGCTTCAGGGGGCTGAACACTGAAGCTTTCTTT. Its protein product is CASSFRGLNTEAFF.